The subject of this entry is one T cell receptor beta chain. This sample is part of a study of identical twins. The germline V gene has CDR1 LGHNA and CDR2 YNFKEQ. This CDR3 is 15 amino acids long. Trimming removed 7 bases at V and 6 bases at J, with 21 bases between. TCRdb used MiXCR to reprocess the 5' RACE reads, holding one entry per CDR3 protein. The table lists 600,000 to 850,000 distinct CDR3 sequences, over 15% of them singletons, with roughly 14% in the top ten. The same data also contributed to another study, on T cells expressing NK-cell markers.

The sample taken for sequencing was PBMCs. This sequence was found in a woman aged 18-30 years in good health. The chain combines TRBV4-2 with TRBJ1-2; no clear D gene. CDR3 loop: CASNPYFKVLDGYTF. DNA of the CDR3: TGTGCCAGCAACCCATACTTTAAAGTCCTAGATGGCTACACCTTC.